This T cell receptor beta chain appears in the sequencing data of a study of blood T cell repertoires in COVID-19. Overall study: Samples taken during acute and convalescent COVID-19 were collected in the United States, Italy and Spain. The analysed material was cDNA or gDNA that came from T cells, B-cell-depleted T cells, or PBMCs.

V dropped 9 bases and J dropped 8 bases, with 17 bases sitting between them. Germline V gene data show CDR1 as LNHNV and CDR2 as YYDKDF (reference sequence). The CDR3 is made up of 13 amino acids. In the original workflow: It was from reference gene primer amplification that nucleated cell counts were estimated. Libraries were prepared by immunoSEQ multiplex PCR; TCRdb keeps only in-frame clonotypes and omits some of them. The V and J calls and clone size are taken from that table; D and trimming were inferred from the DNA. The table has under 150,000 clones, roughly 79% seen once. Input material: peripheral blood. This TCR came from a woman aged 55-70 years with active or convalescent COVID-19. The chain has TRBV15 and TRBJ2-1; tentative D call: TRBD2 (6 bases). This CDR3 reads CATERLPGDEQFF. CDR3 nucleotides: TGTGCCACGGAGCGCCTCCCGGGGGATGAGCAGTTCTTC. Based on the CDR3 plus reference TRBV15 and TRBJ2-1, the full variable domain is DAMVIQNPRYQVTQFGKPVTLSCSQTLNHNVMYWYQQKSSQAPKLLFHYYDKDFNNEADTPDNFQSRRPNTSFCFLDIRSPGLGDTAMYLCATERLPGDEQFFGPGTRLTVL.